The clone carrying this TCR beta chain was counted between two and nine times. The antigen remains unidentified. TCRbeta library construction was performed incorporating unique molecular identifiers. One entry per CDR3 protein, called by TCRdb with MiXCR from the PCR reads. The repertoire consists of about 500,000 distinct CDR3 sequences, with 11% occurring once and the leading ten covering 12% to 15%. The record originates from a study of T-cell reconstitution after alpha-beta-depleted transplantation in children. Notes on the study in general: Surviving recipient T cells and thymic progenitors underlay high day-60 TCRbeta diversity in some patients. T cells produced anew were the main source of T-cell counts and diversity one year after transplant.

CDR3 length: 16 residues. The germline V gene encodes CDR1 SEHNR and CDR2 FQNEAQ (reference sequence). Trimming took off 5 bases at V and 0 bases at J, with 14 bases between the two ends. The source is a female patient between 2 and 10 years old who had a stem cell transplant for aplastic anemia, so the T cells may come from the graft donor. The chain links TRBV7-9 to TRBJ1-5; D may be TRBD1 (6 bases). The material sequenced was PBMCs, mostly from graft donor cells, taken 180 days after TCRalphabeta/CD19-depleted stem cell transplant. The CDR3 sequence: CASSPKGGGSNQPQHF. The CDR3 DNA is TGTGCCAGCAGCCCCAAGGGAGGGGGTAGCAATCAGCCCCAGCATTTT.